This T cell receptor (beta chain) was documented in a study of cytomegalovirus exposure and HLA in healthy donors. For the study at large: A prior analysis found 117 million unique TCR beta sequences from 150 million to 200 million T cells. Study-wide results and limits: Being productive about 87% or about 30% of the time was typical of most TCR beta V segments in an earlier analysis.

CDR1 is SGDLS, CDR2 YYNGEE, per germline. V was pared by 3 bases and J by 6 bases, with 15 bases between. This CDR3 has 14 residues. A note on this clone: What it binds is unknown.

The PCR used 60 Vbeta and 13 Jbeta primers. Sequencing used immunoSEQ multiplex PCR; TCRdb keeps in-frame clones, though not all of them. Of approximately 140,000 clones listed, 73% were seen once; the top ten hold 1% to 1.5%. The chain has TRBV9 and TRBJ1-1, with TRBD1 as a possible D gene (5 bases). Sequenced sample: PBMCs. This sequence originates from a middle-aged woman in good health and CMV-seronegative. The CDR3 loop is CASSGGTVEAEAFF. CDR3 nucleotides: TGTGCCAGCAGCGGCGGGACTGTTGAAGCTGAAGCTTTCTTT.